Below, one T cell receptor (beta chain) is given with its context. The target antigen is unknown. Target depth was 1 in 200,000 to 1 in 1 million T cells, about 10x per clonotype. Sequenced by immunoSEQ multiplex PCR; TCRdb stores in-frame clones only, minus some. The sample carries under 200,000 clones, under 90% recorded once. This sample was taken from a study of cytotoxic CD8 clonotypes in ibrutinib-treated CLL. Study as a whole: Patients: roughly ten relapsed/refractory, more than 14 treatment-naive, under 18 IGHV unmutated. Findings and caveats of the study: Pretreatment clonality was elevated relative to age-matched healthy donors and paralleled circulating CD8+ T-cell counts. Treatment saw public clonotypes, which were uncommon, either contract or stay stable.

V dropped 7 bases and J dropped 6 bases, with 21 bases sitting between them. The V gene's germline CDR1 is LNHDA and CDR2 SQIVND (reference sequence). The CDR3 length is 15 residues. This clonotype originated in a human donor with chronic lymphocytic leukemia. The sequencing here drew on PBMCs, taken after 24 months of ibrutinib treatment. The chain carries TRBV19 and TRBJ1-1; a possible D gene is TRBD1 (5 bases). The CDR3, as DNA: TGTGCCAGTATAACGGGAGGACCGGGGGTAGCTGAAGCTTTCTTT. Its translation is CASITGGPGVAEAFF. Looking up the rest from reference TRBV19 and TRBJ1-1 gives the full variable domain: DGGITQSPKYLFRKEGQNVTLSCEQNLNHDAMYWYRQDPGQGLRLIYYSQIVNDFQKGDIAEGYSVSREKKESFPLTVTSAQKNPTAFYLCASITGGPGVAEAFFGQGTRLTVV.